This TCR beta chain was profiled in a study of T cell responses to AZD1222 COVID-19 vaccine. CDR1 and CDR2 from the germline V gene are SGHAT and FQNNGV. This CDR3 region has 15 residues. V was clipped by 5 bases and J by 5 bases, with 19 bases between them. The method was immunoSEQ multiplex PCR; TCRdb's version includes in-frame clones alone and lacks a portion of them. Of about 92,000 clones listed, just over 85% are singletons. The sequencing used peripheral blood, collected on day 0 of AZD1222 vaccination. The chain uses TRBV11-2 and TRBJ2-7, with a possible D match to TRBD1 (6 bases). The receptor's source is an adult in good health. CDR3 region: CASSDRPSGDHEQYF. The CDR3 DNA reads as TGTGCCAGCAGCGATCGTCCTTCAGGGGACCACGAGCAGTACTTC. Full variable domain (outside the CDR3, taken from reference TRBV11-2 and TRBJ2-7): EAGVAQSPRYKIIEKRQSVAFWCNPISGHATLYWYQQILGQGPKLLIQFQNNGVVDDSQLPKDRFSAERLKGVDSTLKIQPAKLEDSAVYLCASSDRPSGDHEQYFGPGTRLTVT.